The present T cell receptor (beta chain) was sequenced within a study of CD4 and CD8 cells across lung adenocarcinoma regions. This clonotype occurred many times. The patients had localized lung adenocarcinoma, a non-small cell subtype. TCRdb fed the PCR reads into MiXCR, producing one record per CDR3 protein. The repertoire holds some 7,600 distinct CDR3 sequences, with 35% to 50% as singletons. Sequencing was done on a sample of CD8+ T cells from the center of a lung tumor. The source is a male donor with lung adenocarcinoma. The CD4 and CD8 labels of this study may be unreliable.

The CDR3 reads CASSDPSLKDTQYF. DNA of the CDR3: TGTGCCAGCAGTGACCCCTCCTTAAAAGATACGCAGTATTTT. The V and J genes are TRBV6-4 and TRBJ2-3; D is uncertain. The CDR3 is 14 residues long. V dropped 2 bases and J dropped 5 bases, with 11 bases sitting between them. The germline V gene encodes CDR1 MRHNA and CDR2 SNTAGT.